The sequence of this T cell receptor (beta chain) was determined in a study of T-cell memory formation after mild COVID-19. Study-wide points: Balance between CD4 and CD8 was seen in clones contracting day 15 to 85, and a CD4+ lean was seen in later expanders. Mainly CM and EM harbored the contracting CD4+ clones; mainly EMRA harbored the CD8+ ones. There were some responding clones in pre-infection memory, which suggested that cross-reactive memory had joined.

This clonotype was detected only a few times. Antigen specificity is unknown. This CDR3 is built from 17 residues. Germline-derived CDR1 and CDR2 are SGDLS and YYNGEE. With V trimmed by 3 bases and J by 2 bases, 9 bases remained unmatched. Employing constant-segment primers, 5'RACE generated TCR alpha and TCR beta cDNA libraries bearing sample barcodes and UMIs. Via MiXCR, TCRdb re-called the 5' RACE reads, giving one row per CDR3 protein. This sample carries around 300,000 distinct CDR3 sequences, about 13% of them seen once, and the ten largest clones take around a fifth. This clonotype originated in a man between 18 and 35 years old who had mild COVID-19 (a few samples of this study predate the infection). Cell type and time point are not known. V is TRBV9 and J is TRBJ2-4; 9 positions match TRBD2. Sample: PBMCs or a T cell subset sorted from them (not recorded which). CDR3 sequence reads: CASSALAAGGTKNIQYF. In DNA, the CDR3 is TGTGCCAGCAGCGCACTAGCAGCGGGGGGAACCAAAAACATTCAGTACTTC.